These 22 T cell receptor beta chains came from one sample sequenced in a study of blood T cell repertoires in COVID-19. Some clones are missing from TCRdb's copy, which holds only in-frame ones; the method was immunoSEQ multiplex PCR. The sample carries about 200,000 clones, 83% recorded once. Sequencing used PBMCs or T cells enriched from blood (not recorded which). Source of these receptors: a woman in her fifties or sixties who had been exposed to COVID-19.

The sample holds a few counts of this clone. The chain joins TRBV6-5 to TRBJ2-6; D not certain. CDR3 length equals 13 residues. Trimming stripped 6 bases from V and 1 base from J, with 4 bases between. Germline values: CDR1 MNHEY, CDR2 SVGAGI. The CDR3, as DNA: TGTGCCAGCAGGTCTTCTGGGGCCAACGTCCTGACTTTC. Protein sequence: CASRSSGANVLTF.

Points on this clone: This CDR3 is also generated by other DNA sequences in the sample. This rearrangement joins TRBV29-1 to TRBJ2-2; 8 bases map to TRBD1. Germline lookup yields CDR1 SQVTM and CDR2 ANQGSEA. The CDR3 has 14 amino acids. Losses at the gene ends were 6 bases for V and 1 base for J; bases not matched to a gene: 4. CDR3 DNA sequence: TGCAGCGTCCCCGGGACAGGGAACACCGGGGAGCTGTTTTTT. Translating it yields CSVPGTGNTGELFF.

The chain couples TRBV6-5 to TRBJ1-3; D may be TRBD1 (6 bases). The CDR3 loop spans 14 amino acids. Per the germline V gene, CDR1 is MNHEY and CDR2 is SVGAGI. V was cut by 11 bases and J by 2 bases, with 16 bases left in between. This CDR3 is CALREQGAGNTIYF. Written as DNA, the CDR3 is TGTGCCCTGCGTGAACAGGGAGCTGGAAACACCATATATTTT.

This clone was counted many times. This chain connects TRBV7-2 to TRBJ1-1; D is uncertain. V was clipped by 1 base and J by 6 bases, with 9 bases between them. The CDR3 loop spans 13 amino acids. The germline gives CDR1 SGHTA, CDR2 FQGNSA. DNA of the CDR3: TGTGCCAGCAGCTTAGTCGGGGAGGCTGAAGCTTTCTTT. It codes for CASSLVGEAEAFF.

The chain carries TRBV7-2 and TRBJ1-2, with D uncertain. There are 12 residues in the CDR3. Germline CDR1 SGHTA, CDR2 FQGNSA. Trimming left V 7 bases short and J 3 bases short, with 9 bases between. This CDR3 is CASNSVDYGYTF. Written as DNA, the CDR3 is TGTGCCAGCAACTCGGTGGACTATGGCTACACCTTC. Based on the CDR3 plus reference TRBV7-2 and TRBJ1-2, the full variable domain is GAGVSQSPSNKVTEKGKDVELRCDPISGHTALYWYRQSLGQGLEFLIYFQGNSAPDKSGLPSDRFSAERTGGSVSTLTIQRTQQEDSAVYLCASNSVDYGYTFGSGTRLTVV.

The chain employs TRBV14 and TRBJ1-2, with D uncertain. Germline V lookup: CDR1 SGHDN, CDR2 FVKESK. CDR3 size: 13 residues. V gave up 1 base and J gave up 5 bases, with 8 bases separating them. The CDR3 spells CASSQAYSYGYTF. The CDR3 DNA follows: TGTGCCAGCAGCCAAGCATACTCATATGGCTACACCTTC. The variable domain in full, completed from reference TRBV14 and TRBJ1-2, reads EAGVTQFPSHSVIEKGQTVTLRCDPISGHDNLYWYRRVMGKEIKFLLHFVKESKQDESGMPNNRFLAERTGGTYSTLKVQPAELEDSGVYFCASSQAYSYGYTFGSGTRLTVV.

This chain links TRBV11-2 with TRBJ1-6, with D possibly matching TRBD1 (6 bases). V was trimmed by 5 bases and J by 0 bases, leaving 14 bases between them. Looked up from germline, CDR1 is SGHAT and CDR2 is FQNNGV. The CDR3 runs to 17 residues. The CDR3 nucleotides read TGTGCCAGCAGCCACCGACAGGCCAGCTCCTATAATTCACCCCTCCACTTT. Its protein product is CASSHRQASSYNSPLHF.

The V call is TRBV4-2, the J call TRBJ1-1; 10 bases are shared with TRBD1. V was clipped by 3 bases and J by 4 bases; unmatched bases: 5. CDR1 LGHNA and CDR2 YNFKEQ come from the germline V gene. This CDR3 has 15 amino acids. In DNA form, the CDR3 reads TGTGCCAGCAGCCATTCCGGGACAGGGGTCACTGAAGCTTTCTTT. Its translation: CASSHSGTGVTEAFF.

This CDR3 is CASSLSSGLEQYF. In DNA, the CDR3 is TGTGCCAGCAGCTTAAGCTCGGGACTGGAACAGTATTTT. The V gene is TRBV7-9, the J gene TRBJ2-3, with D maybe TRBD2 (6 bases). Germline CDR1 and CDR2: SEHNR and FQNEAQ (reference sequence). Trimming took 2 bases from V and 12 from J, leaving 15 bases between them. This CDR3 contains 13 residues.

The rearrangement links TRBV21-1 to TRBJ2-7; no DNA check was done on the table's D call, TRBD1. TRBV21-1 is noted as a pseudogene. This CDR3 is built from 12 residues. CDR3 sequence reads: CASSTKDNEQYF. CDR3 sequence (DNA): TGTGCCAGCAGCACCAAGGACAACGAGCAGTACTTC.

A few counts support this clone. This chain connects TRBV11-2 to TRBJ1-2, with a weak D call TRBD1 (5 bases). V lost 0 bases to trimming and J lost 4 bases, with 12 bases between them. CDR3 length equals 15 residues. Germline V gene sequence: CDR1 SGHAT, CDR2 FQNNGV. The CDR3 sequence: CASSLDPGYTYGYTF. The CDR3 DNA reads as TGTGCCAGCAGCTTAGATCCAGGGTATACCTATGGCTACACCTTC.

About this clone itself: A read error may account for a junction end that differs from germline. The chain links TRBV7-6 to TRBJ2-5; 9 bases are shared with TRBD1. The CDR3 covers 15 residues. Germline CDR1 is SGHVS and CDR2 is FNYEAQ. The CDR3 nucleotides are TGTGCCAGCAGCCTGGGACAGGGCAACCAGGAGACCCAGTACTTC. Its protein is CASSLGQGNQETQYF.

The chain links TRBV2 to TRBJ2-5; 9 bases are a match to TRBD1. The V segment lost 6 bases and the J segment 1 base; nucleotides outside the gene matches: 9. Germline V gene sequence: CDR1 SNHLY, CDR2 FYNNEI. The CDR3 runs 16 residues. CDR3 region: CASSVRGTGPQETQYF. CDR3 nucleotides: TGTGCCAGCAGCGTTAGAGGGACAGGGCCCCAAGAGACCCAGTACTTC.

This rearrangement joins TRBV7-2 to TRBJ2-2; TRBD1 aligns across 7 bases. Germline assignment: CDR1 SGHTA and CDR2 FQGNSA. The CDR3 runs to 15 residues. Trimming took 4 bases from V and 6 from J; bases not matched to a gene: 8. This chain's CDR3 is CASSSWTGKPGELFF. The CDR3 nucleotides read TGTGCCAGCAGCTCTTGGACAGGAAAACCCGGGGAGCTGTTTTTT.

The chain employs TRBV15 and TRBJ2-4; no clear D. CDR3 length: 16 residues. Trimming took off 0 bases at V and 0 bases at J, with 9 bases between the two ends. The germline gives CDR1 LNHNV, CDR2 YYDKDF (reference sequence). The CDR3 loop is CATSREIDSAKNIQYF. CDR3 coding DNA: TGTGCCACCAGCAGAGAAATAGATTCAGCCAAAAACATTCAGTACTTC.

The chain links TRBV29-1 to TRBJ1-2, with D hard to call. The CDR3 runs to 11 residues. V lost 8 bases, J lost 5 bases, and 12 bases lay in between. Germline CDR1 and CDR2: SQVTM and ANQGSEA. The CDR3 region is CSTRTDYGYTF. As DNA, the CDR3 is TGCAGCACCCGGACTGATTATGGCTACACCTTC. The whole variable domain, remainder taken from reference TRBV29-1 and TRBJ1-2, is SAVISQKPSRDICQRGTSLTIQCQVDSQVTMMFWYRQQPGQSLTLIATANQGSEATYESGFVIDKFPISRPNLTFSTLTVSNMSPEDSSIYLCSTRTDYGYTFGSGTRLTVV.

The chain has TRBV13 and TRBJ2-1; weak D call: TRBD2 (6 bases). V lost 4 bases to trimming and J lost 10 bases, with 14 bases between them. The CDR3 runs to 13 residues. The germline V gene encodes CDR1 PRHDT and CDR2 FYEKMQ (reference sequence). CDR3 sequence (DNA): TGTGCCAGCAGCTCTAGGTCGGGGAGGGAGCAGTTCTTC. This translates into CASSSRSGREQFF.

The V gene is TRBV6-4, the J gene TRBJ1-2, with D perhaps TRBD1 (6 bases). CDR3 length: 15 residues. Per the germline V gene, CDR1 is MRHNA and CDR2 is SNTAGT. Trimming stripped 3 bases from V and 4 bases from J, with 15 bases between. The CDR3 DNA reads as TGTGCCAGCAGTGAGGGACCGACAGGCACCTATGGCTACACCTTC. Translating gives CASSEGPTGTYGYTF.

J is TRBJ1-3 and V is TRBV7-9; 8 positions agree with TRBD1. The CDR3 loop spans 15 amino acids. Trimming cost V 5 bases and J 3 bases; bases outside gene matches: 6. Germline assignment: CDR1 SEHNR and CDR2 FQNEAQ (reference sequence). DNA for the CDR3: TGTGCCAGCAGCCCAGGGGGCGCAGGTGGAAACACCATATATTTT. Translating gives CASSPGGAGGNTIYF.

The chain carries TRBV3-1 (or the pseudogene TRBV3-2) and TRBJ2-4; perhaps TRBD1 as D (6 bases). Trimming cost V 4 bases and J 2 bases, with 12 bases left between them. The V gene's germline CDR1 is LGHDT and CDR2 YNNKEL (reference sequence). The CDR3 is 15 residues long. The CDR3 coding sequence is TGTGCCAGCAGCCGGACAGTTGATTCCAAAAACATTCAGTACTTC. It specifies CASSRTVDSKNIQYF.

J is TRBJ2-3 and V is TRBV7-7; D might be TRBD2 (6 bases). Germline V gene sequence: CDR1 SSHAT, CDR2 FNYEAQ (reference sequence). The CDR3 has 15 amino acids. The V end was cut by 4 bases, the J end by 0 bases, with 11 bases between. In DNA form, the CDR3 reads TGTGCCAGCAGCTCCTCACTAGCCAGCACAGATACGCAGTATTTT. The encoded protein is CASSSSLASTDTQYF.

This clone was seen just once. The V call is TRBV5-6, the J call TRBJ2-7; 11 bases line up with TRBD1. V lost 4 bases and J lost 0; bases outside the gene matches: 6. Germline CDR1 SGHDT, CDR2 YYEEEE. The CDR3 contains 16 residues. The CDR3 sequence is CASSPRDRGSSYEQYF. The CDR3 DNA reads TGTGCCAGCAGCCCCCGGGACAGGGGGAGCTCCTACGAGCAGTACTTC.